Listed here is a single TCR beta chain. The data were taken from a study of blood T cell repertoires in COVID-19. Across the whole study: Spain, Italy and the United States supplied samples that represented acute and convalescent COVID-19. PBMCs, B-cell-depleted T cells, or T cells provided the cDNA or gDNA that made up the material.

CDR3 length equals 14 residues. V was trimmed by 7 bases and J by 8 bases, leaving 17 bases between them. Per germline, CDR1 MNHEY and CDR2 SVGAGI. Under the authors' procedure: Amplifying reference gene primers gave estimates of nucleated cell counts. Only in-frame clones appear in the TCRdb table, and some are missing; sequencing was by immunoSEQ multiplex PCR. V and J calls and clone size are given by that table; D and trimming were obtained from the DNA. The data show some 120,000 clones, 70% to 90% seen once. Sequences were obtained from peripheral blood. The chain couples TRBV6-5 to TRBJ2-2; D possibly corresponds to TRBD1 (5 bases). The sequence came from an older woman with acute or convalescent COVID-19. CDR3 loop: CASKGVGEAGELFF. In DNA form, the CDR3 reads TGTGCCAGCAAAGGGGTAGGGGAAGCGGGGGAGCTGTTTTTT.